This entry lists 20 T cell receptor beta chains sequenced from one sample in a study of T cell responses to AZD1222 COVID-19 vaccine. Some clones are missing from TCRdb's copy, which holds only in-frame ones; the method was immunoSEQ multiplex PCR. This sample yields roughly 180,000 clones, of which 80% to 95% are seen a single time; around 2% belongs to the top ten. This specimen was peripheral blood, taken 28 days after the second AZD1222 dose. The source of these receptors is an adult who received the AZD1222 COVID-19 vaccine.

The CDR3 loop is CASSIDRGQEKLFF. The CDR3 DNA reads as TGCGCCAGCAGCATCGACAGGGGGCAAGAAAAACTGTTTTTT. This chain uses TRBV5-1 with TRBJ1-4; the match to TRBD1 covers 10 bases. Trimming at V came to 4 bases and at J to 8 bases, leaving 5 bases not matched to a gene. The germline gives CDR1 SGHRS, CDR2 YFSETQ. The CDR3 contains 14 residues.

The genes are TRBV18 and TRBJ2-1, with TRBD2 matching over 10 bases. Germline V gene lookup returns CDR1 KGHSH and CDR2 LQKENI. This CDR3 is 16 amino acids long. Trimming removed 5 bases from V and 4 bases from J; junction bases left unmatched: 8. As DNA, the CDR3 is TGTGCCAGCTCAACTCAGAGCGGGAGGGGGTACAATGAGCAGTTCTTC. It is translated as CASSTQSGRGYNEQFF.

The chain carries TRBV15 and TRBJ1-5; TRBD1 is a possible D gene (6 bases). CDR1 LNHNV and CDR2 YYDKDF come from the germline V gene (reference sequence). This CDR3 is built from 16 residues. Trimming removed 4 bases from V and 7 bases from J, with 20 bases in between. The CDR3 loop is CATSMEQGNPGQPQHF. The CDR3 DNA reads TGTGCCACCAGCATGGAACAGGGTAACCCAGGACAGCCCCAGCATTTT.

The chain couples TRBV27 to TRBJ2-1; the match to TRBD2 covers 11 bases. V lost 1 base and J lost 4; bases outside the gene matches: 3. Germline CDR1 is MNHEY and CDR2 is SMNVEV (reference sequence). There are 16 residues in the CDR3. The CDR3 DNA is TGTGCCAGCAGTTTATTTTTAGCGGGAGGGTACAATGAGCAGTTCTTC. The encoded protein is CASSLFLAGGYNEQFF.

This clone was picked up one time. V usage is TRBV9 and J usage is TRBJ2-2; 8 bases are a match to TRBD1. This CDR3 contains 16 residues. Trimming at V came to 2 bases and at J to 1 base, leaving 4 bases not matched to a gene. Per germline, CDR1 SGDLS and CDR2 YYNGEE. CDR3 amino acids: CASSVMGQENTGELFF. The CDR3 region has the DNA TGTGCCAGCAGCGTGATGGGACAGGAGAACACCGGGGAGCTGTTTTTT.

This chain uses TRBV2 with TRBJ2-3; no clear D gene. Germline assignment: CDR1 SNHLY and CDR2 FYNNEI. The CDR3 spans 12 residues. Trimming took off 4 bases at V and 7 bases at J, with 9 bases between the two ends. The CDR3 region is CASSVRQNTQYF. The CDR3 nucleotides read TGTGCCAGCAGTGTGCGACAAAATACGCAGTATTTT.

The chain has TRBV29-1 and TRBJ2-1; 9 bases are a match to TRBD2. This CDR3 has 13 amino acids. CDR1 is SQVTM, CDR2 ANQGSEA, per germline. V dropped 4 bases and J dropped 6; count of bases not matched to a gene: 4. CDR3 coding DNA: TGCAGCGTTGCTAGCGGGGTAATCAATGAGCAGTTCTTC. Its protein product is CSVASGVINEQFF.

This clone was seen only once. V gene TRBV5-4 combines with J gene TRBJ2-2; 12 bases match TRBD2. This CDR3 has 16 amino acids. V was clipped by 0 bases and J by 7 bases; unmatched bases: 4. Germline CDR1 reads SGHNT; CDR2 reads YYREEE (reference sequence). The CDR3 coding sequence is TGTGCCAGCAGCTTGGCTAGCGGGAGGGCAAACGGGGAGCTGTTTTTT. It specifies CASSLASGRANGELFF.

The J gene is TRBJ2-3, the V gene TRBV2, with a possible D match to TRBD2 (5 bases). Trimming removed 6 bases from V and 5 bases from J, with 18 bases in between. Germline V gene data show CDR1 as SNHLY and CDR2 as FYNNEI. The CDR3 runs to 15 residues. CDR3 protein: CASRETDSPRDTQYF. The CDR3 DNA follows: TGTGCCAGCAGGGAAACGGACTCCCCTAGAGATACGCAGTATTTT.

This clone showed up just once. The rearrangement joins TRBV6-5 to TRBJ1-1, with unresolved D. The CDR3 is 15 residues long. V lost 6 bases, J lost 1 base, and 15 bases lay in between. The germline V gene has CDR1 MNHEY and CDR2 SVGAGI. CDR3 in amino acids: CASRLDRWPNTEAFF. The CDR3 region has the DNA TGTGCCAGCAGACTAGATCGTTGGCCGAACACTGAAGCTTTCTTT.

Points on this clone: The same CDR3 arises from other DNA sequences in this sample as well. The rearrangement uses TRBV5-1 and TRBJ1-5, with D possibly TRBD1 on 5 matching bases. Trimming cost V 0 bases and J 2 bases, with 6 bases left between them. Germline V gene lookup returns CDR1 SGHRS and CDR2 YFSETQ. This CDR3 has 14 residues. The CDR3 bases are TGCGCCAGCAGCTTGGAAGGGGGCAATCAGCCCCAGCATTTT. Translated: CASSLEGGNQPQHF.

Only one count was recorded for this clone. The V call is TRBV18, the J call TRBJ1-5, with TRBD1 matching 9 bases. This CDR3 is built from 15 residues. V lost 6 bases to trimming and J lost 3 bases; unmatched junction nucleotides: 6. Germline values: CDR1 KGHSH, CDR2 LQKENI. CDR3 region: CASSPGTGNNQPQHF. CDR3 DNA sequence: TGTGCCAGCTCCCCAGGGACAGGGAACAATCAGCCCCAGCATTTT.

This chain links TRBV5-4 with TRBJ1-2, with 10 bases fitting TRBD1. Germline V lookup: CDR1 SGHNT, CDR2 YYREEE (reference sequence). V shed 3 bases, J shed 3 bases, and the junction held 5 bases outside the gene matches. The CDR3 is made up of 15 amino acids. The CDR3 region is CASSSGTGDYYGYTF. The CDR3 nucleotides are TGTGCCAGCAGCTCCGGGACAGGGGACTACTATGGCTACACCTTC.

The CDR3 spells CASSRDRENEKLFF. CDR3 bases: TGTGCCAGCAGTCGGGACAGGGAAAATGAAAAACTGTTTTTT. The V and J genes are TRBV28 and TRBJ1-4; 9 bases map to TRBD1. Germline V gives CDR1 MDHEN, CDR2 SYDVKM. The CDR3 consists of 14 residues. J was trimmed by 5 bases and V by 5 bases; bases with no gene match: 3.

This chain uses TRBV5-6 with TRBJ2-3; D call uncertain. CDR1 and CDR2 from the germline V gene are SGHDT and YYEEEE. The CDR3 extends over 13 amino acids. V shed 4 bases and J shed 2 bases, with 8 bases lying between them. CDR3 DNA sequence: TGTGCCAGCAGCCTAACCTCCACAGATACGCAGTATTTT. This sequence encodes CASSLTSTDTQYF.

The J gene is TRBJ1-1, the V gene TRBV3-1 (or the pseudogene TRBV3-2), with D possibly matching TRBD1 (6 bases). CDR3 size: 13 residues. CDR1 is LGHDT and CDR2 is YNNKEL in the germline V gene (reference sequence). Trimming shortened V by 3 bases and J by 10 bases, and 15 bases separated the two germline ends. The DNA for the CDR3 is TGTGCCAGCAGCCACGGACAGTGGAAGGGAGCTTTCTTT. It translates to CASSHGQWKGAFF.

This chain uses TRBV15 with TRBJ2-2; the D call may be TRBD1 or TRBD2 (5 bases each). CDR1 and CDR2 (germline): LNHNV, YYDKDF (reference sequence). V lost 4 bases and J 2 bases, leaving 14 bases between the germline ends. CDR3 length: 16 amino acids. CDR3 bases: TGTGCCACCAGCACCAGGGACCAATCAAACACCGGGGAGCTGTTTTTT. It is translated as CATSTRDQSNTGELFF.

The chain couples TRBV3-1 (or the pseudogene TRBV3-2) to TRBJ2-2, with D unclear. This CDR3 is 14 amino acids long. The V gene lost 8 bases and the J gene lost 7 bases, with 17 bases spanning the gap. Germline V gives CDR1 LGHDT, CDR2 YNNKEL (reference sequence). The CDR3 reads CASRIYKGGGELFF. The CDR3 DNA sequence: TGTGCCAGCCGGATATATAAGGGTGGCGGGGAGCTGTTTTTT.

The chain employs TRBV6-6 and TRBJ1-1; D uncertain. With 10 bases removed from V and 4 bases from J, the gap between germline ends came to 19 bases. Germline V gene data show CDR1 as MNHNY and CDR2 as SVGAGI (reference sequence). The CDR3 runs 14 residues. The CDR3 sequence: CATRNRVGGTEAFF. CDR3 in DNA: TGTGCCACCCGGAACCGGGTGGGTGGCACTGAAGCTTTCTTT.

V and J are TRBV30 and TRBJ1-4; tentative D call: TRBD1 (6 bases). Germline V lookup: CDR1 GTSNPN, CDR2 SVGIG (reference sequence). V was trimmed by 7 bases and J by 7 bases, leaving 16 bases between them. This CDR3 region has 13 residues. The CDR3 here is CASDRLRGEKLFF. CDR3 nucleotides: TGTGCCTCTGACAGGCTGCGGGGTGAAAAACTGTTTTTT.